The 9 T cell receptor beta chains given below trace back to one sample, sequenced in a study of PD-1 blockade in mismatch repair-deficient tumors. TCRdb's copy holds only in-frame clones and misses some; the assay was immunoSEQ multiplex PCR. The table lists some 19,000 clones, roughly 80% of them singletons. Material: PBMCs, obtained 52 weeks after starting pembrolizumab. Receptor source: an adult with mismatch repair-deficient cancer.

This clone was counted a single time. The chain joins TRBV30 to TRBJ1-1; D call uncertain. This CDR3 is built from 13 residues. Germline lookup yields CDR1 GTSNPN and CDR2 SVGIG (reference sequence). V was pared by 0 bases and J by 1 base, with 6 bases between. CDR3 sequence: CAWSVRENTEAFF. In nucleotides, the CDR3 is TGTGCCTGGAGTGTACGGGAGAACACTGAAGCTTTCTTT.

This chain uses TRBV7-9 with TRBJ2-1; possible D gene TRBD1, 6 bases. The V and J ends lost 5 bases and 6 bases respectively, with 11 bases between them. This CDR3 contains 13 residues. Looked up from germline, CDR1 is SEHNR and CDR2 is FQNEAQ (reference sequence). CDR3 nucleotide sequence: TGTGCCAGCAGCCGGACAGACGGCAATGAGCAGTTCTTC. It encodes CASSRTDGNEQFF.

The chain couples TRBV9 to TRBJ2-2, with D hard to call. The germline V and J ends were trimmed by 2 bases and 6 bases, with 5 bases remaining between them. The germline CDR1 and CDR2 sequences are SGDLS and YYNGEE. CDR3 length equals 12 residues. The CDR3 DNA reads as TGTGCCAGCAGCGTCGGTTCCGGGGAGCTGTTTTTT. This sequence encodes CASSVGSGELFF.

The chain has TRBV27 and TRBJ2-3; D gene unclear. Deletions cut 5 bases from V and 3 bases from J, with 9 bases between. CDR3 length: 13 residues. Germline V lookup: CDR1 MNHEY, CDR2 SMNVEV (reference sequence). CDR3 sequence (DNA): TGTGCCAGCAGTACAGCCGTGACAGATACGCAGTATTTT. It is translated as CASSTAVTDTQYF.

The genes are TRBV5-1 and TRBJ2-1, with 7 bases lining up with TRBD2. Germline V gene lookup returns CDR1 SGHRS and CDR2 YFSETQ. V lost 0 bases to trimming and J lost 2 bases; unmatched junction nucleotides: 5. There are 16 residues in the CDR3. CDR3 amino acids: CASSLASGATYNEQFF. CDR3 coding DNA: TGCGCCAGCAGCTTGGCTAGCGGTGCCACCTACAATGAGCAGTTCTTC.

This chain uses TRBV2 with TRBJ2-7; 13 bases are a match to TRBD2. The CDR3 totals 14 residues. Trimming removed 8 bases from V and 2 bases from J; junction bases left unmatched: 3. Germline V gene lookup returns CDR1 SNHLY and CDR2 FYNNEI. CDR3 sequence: CASEGLAGTYEQYF. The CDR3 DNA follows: TGTGCCAGCGAGGGACTAGCGGGGACCTACGAGCAGTACTTC.

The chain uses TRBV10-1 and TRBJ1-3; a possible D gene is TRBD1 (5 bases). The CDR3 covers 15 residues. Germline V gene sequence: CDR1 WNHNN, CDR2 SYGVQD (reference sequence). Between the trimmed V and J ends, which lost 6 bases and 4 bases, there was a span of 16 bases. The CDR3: CASRWDSPFGNTIYF. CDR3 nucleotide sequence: TGCGCCAGCAGATGGGACTCCCCCTTCGGAAACACCATATATTTT.

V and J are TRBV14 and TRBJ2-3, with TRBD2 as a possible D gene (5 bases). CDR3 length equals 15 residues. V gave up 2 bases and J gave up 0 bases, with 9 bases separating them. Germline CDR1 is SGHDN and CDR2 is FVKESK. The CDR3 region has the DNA TGTGCCAGCAGCCAAAGAGGGTATAGCACAGATACGCAGTATTTT. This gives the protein CASSQRGYSTDTQYF.

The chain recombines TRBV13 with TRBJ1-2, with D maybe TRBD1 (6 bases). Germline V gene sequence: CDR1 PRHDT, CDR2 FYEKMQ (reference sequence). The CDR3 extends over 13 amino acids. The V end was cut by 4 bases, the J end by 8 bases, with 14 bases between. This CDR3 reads CASSSQPGEGYTF. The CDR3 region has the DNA TGTGCCAGCAGCTCGCAACCAGGGGAGGGCTACACCTTC.